Below are 11 T cell receptor beta chains sequenced from a single sample in a study of blood T cell repertoires in COVID-19. Repertoires were generated with immunoSEQ multiplex PCR, while TCRdb's copy carries only in-frame clones and drops some. Seen here are about 200,000 clones, 85% observed once, and the top ten hold roughly a sixth. Sequences were obtained from PBMCs or T cells enriched from blood (not recorded which). All receptors derive from a man aged 35 to 55 who had recovered from COVID-19.

This rearrangement joins TRBV28 to TRBJ1-1; 7 nucleotides align to TRBD1. CDR1 is MDHEN and CDR2 is SYDVKM in the germline V gene. The CDR3 loop spans 14 amino acids. V lost 6 bases to trimming and J lost 5 bases; unmatched junction nucleotides: 9. CDR3 sequence: CASRRQGSETEAFF. CDR3 in DNA: TGTGCCAGCAGGAGACAGGGTTCGGAAACTGAAGCTTTCTTT. The full variable domain, completed using reference TRBV28 and TRBJ1-1, is DVKVTQSSRYLVKRTGEKVFLECVQDMDHENMFWYRQDPGLGLRLIYFSYDVKMKEKGDIPEGYSVSREKKERFSLILESASTNQTSMYLCASRRQGSETEAFFGQGTRLTVV.

This clone was found once. The same CDR3 is also encoded by other DNA sequences in this sample. This chain's CDR3 is CASSLGGSSYNEQFF. The CDR3 DNA reads as TGTGCCAGCAGCTTAGGAGGGAGCTCCTACAATGAGCAGTTCTTC. The chain couples TRBV5-4 to TRBJ2-1; tentatively, D is TRBD2 (6 bases). This CDR3 has 15 amino acids. The ends were cut back, 2 bases at V and 0 bases at J, with 9 bases in the middle. The germline V gene has CDR1 SGHNT and CDR2 YYREEE (reference sequence).

The rearrangement uses TRBV28 and TRBJ2-1, with 8 bases fitting TRBD2. Germline CDR1 reads MDHEN; CDR2 reads SYDVKM. Trimming at V came to 6 bases and at J to 9 bases, leaving 7 bases not matched to a gene. CDR3 size: 13 residues. CDR3: CASRRTSGAEQFF. In nucleotides, the CDR3 is TGTGCCAGCAGGCGCACTAGCGGTGCTGAGCAGTTCTTC.

The chain is built from TRBV3-1 (or the pseudogene TRBV3-2) and TRBJ2-7, with 13 nucleotides matching TRBD2. Trimming cost V 4 bases and J 3 bases; bases outside gene matches: 3. The CDR3 is 15 amino acids. Germline V gives CDR1 LGHDT, CDR2 YNNKEL (reference sequence). The CDR3 DNA follows: TGTGCCAGCAGCCCCGGGACTAGCGGGAACTACGAGCAGTACTTC. This gives the protein CASSPGTSGNYEQYF.

This chain uses TRBV3-1 (or the pseudogene TRBV3-2) with TRBJ1-2; 9 bases map to TRBD1. Germline V gene sequence: CDR1 LGHDT, CDR2 YNNKEL (reference sequence). Trimming removed 3 bases from V and 5 bases from J; junction bases left unmatched: 1. This CDR3 has 13 residues. The CDR3 is CASSQDRGYGYTF. In DNA, the CDR3 is TGTGCCAGCAGCCAGGACAGGGGATATGGCTACACCTTC.

V is TRBV19 and J is TRBJ2-5, with TRBD2 matching 8 bases. The CDR3 runs 15 residues. Germline CDR1 is LNHDA and CDR2 is SQIVND (reference sequence). J gave up 1 base and V 3 bases, and 4 bases lay outside the gene matches. For the CDR3, the DNA is TGTGCCAGTAGTATTCAAACTAGCGGCCAAGAGACCCAGTACTTC. It encodes CASSIQTSGQETQYF.

The chain has TRBV10-3 and TRBJ2-1, with D maybe TRBD1 (5 bases). V gave up 6 bases and J gave up 7 bases, with 10 bases separating them. Germline V gene data show CDR1 as ENHRY and CDR2 as SYGVKD. The CDR3 loop spans 12 amino acids. The CDR3 sequence: CAISDSTNEQFF. The CDR3 region has the DNA TGTGCCATCAGCGACAGTACGAATGAGCAGTTCTTC.

The chain links TRBV5-6 to TRBJ2-2, with 8 bases matching TRBD1. Per the germline V gene, CDR1 is SGHDT and CDR2 is YYEEEE. The CDR3 extends over 13 amino acids. Trimming removed 4 bases from V and 6 bases from J; junction bases left unmatched: 2. In nucleotides, the CDR3 is TGTGCCAGCAGCCTGACAGGGGCCGGGGAGCTGTTTTTT. This codes for CASSLTGAGELFF.

The rearrangement uses TRBV19 and TRBJ1-2, with TRBD1 identical over 9 bases. The CDR3 sequence is 16 residues long. The germline CDR1 and CDR2 sequences are LNHDA and SQIVND (reference sequence). Germline trimming cut 6 bases from V and 9 bases from J; bases unmatched to any gene: 17. The CDR3: CASSKAGNRGHPRYTF. For the CDR3, the DNA is TGTGCCAGTAGCAAGGCGGGGAACAGGGGGCATCCGCGCTACACCTTC.

V gene TRBV5-1 combines with J gene TRBJ2-1; 7 bases line up with TRBD2. With V trimmed by 5 bases and J by 1 base, 9 bases remained unmatched. The CDR3 length is 16 residues. From germline, CDR1 is SGHRS and CDR2 YFSETQ. CDR3 in DNA: TGCGCCAGCAGACAACTGGCTAGCGGTTCCTACAATGAGCAGTTCTTC. Residues: CASRQLASGSYNEQFF.

This sequence joins TRBV7-2 and TRBJ2-1; TRBD2 aligns across 11 bases. V lost 5 bases and J lost 8; bases outside the gene matches: 11. Looked up from germline, CDR1 is SGHTA and CDR2 is FQGNSA. CDR3 length: 16 amino acids. The CDR3 is CASSTAASGRFDEQFF. CDR3 DNA sequence: TGTGCCAGCAGCACCGCCGCTAGCGGGAGGTTTGATGAGCAGTTCTTC.